This is a list of T cell receptor beta chains from one sample in a study of cytomegalovirus exposure and HLA in healthy donors. Clones were sequenced by immunoSEQ multiplex PCR, and TCRdb holds only the in-frame ones, with some missing. The sample includes 150,000 to 200,000 clones, 90% to 97% of them seen just once. Specimen: PBMCs. These receptors originate from a woman aged 18-35 years in good health and CMV-seronegative. Each CDR3 is given with its conserved first and last residue. The D gene is left open where the match is weak. Some rows mark clone size as missing; the rest say once, few, many or name a class of expanded clone.

TRBV9	.	.	TRBJ2-3	TGTGCCAGCAGCGTAGAAACGGGGAGCACAGATACGCAGTATTTT	CASSVETGSTDTQYF
TRBV19	.	.	TRBJ1-1	TGTGCCAGTAGTATTGGGCGGAGGGGACCTGAAGCTTTCTTT	CASSIGRRGPEAFF
TRBV6-1	TRBD1	.	TRBJ2-1	TGTGCCAGCACAGGACAGGGCTACAATGAGCAGTTCTTC	CASTGQGYNEQFF
TRBV7-2	.	.	TRBJ2-7	TGTGCCAGCAGCCACACACCCTCCTACGAGCAGTACTTC	CASSHTPSYEQYF
TRBV29-1	TRBD2	.	TRBJ2-1	TGCAGCGGAGGGACTAGCGGATACAATGAGCAGTTCTTC	CSGGTSGYNEQFF
TRBV12-2	.	once	TRBJ2-7	TGTGCAAGTCGCTTATCCTTAGTTCAGGGCGGCGAGCAGTACTTC	CASRLSLVQGGEQYF
TRBV5-1	.	.	TRBJ1-4	TGCGCCAGCAGCTTGGATGGGACATTGAGTGAAAAACTGTTTTTT	CASSLDGTLSEKLFF
TRBV7-2	.	.	TRBJ1-2	TGTGCCAGCAGCTTTGGCCCGAACGTTAACTATGGCTACACCTTC	CASSFGPNVNYGYTF
TRBV13	.	.	TRBJ2-7	TGTGCCAGCAGCTTTAGTAGGACATCCTACGAGCAGTACTTC	CASSFSRTSYEQYF
TRBV5-6	TRBD2	.	TRBJ2-1	TGTGCCAGCAGCTTTCTTACTAGCGGGATTTATGAGCAGTTCTTC	CASSFLTSGIYEQFF
TRBV19	.	.	TRBJ1-1	TGTGCCAGTAATGGCAGACAGTGGAACACTGAAGCTTTCTTT	CASNGRQWNTEAFF
TRBV4-3	.	.	TRBJ2-3	TGCGCCAGCAGCCAGGCCCACCGCACAGATACGCAGTATTTT	CASSQAHRTDTQYF
TRBV6-5	TRBD1	.	TRBJ2-7	TGTGCCAGCAGTTACTCCGCCGGGACAGCGTCCTACGAGCAGTACTTC	CASSYSAGTASYEQYF
TRBV18	TRBD1	.	TRBJ1-3	TGTGCCAGCTCACGACTGACAGGGGTCTCTGGAAACACCATATATTTT	CASSRLTGVSGNTIYF
TRBV29-1	.	.	TRBJ2-5	TGCAGCGCACAGGTGGGGACCCAGTACTTC	CSAQVGTQYF
TRBV18	.	.	TRBJ2-2	TGTGCCAGCTCCCAATCACGGGACACCGGGGAGCTGTTTTTT	CASSQSRDTGELFF
TRBV7-9	.	once	TRBJ2-1	TGTGCCAGCAGCCTCGGGGCGGGGAATGAGCAGTTCTTC	CASSLGAGNEQFF
TRBV15	.	.	TRBJ1-2	TGTGCCACCAGCAGAGATAGGAGGGTCTATGATGAACCTTATGGCTACACCTTC	CATSRDRRVYDEPYGYTF
TRBV7-2	TRBD1	.	TRBJ1-3	TGTGCCAGCAGCTTAGCGAGCCAGGGGGCCTCTGGAAACACCATATATTTT	CASSLASQGASGNTIYF
TRBV14	.	.	TRBJ2-1	TGTGCCAGCAGCCCCGGAGCAGGGGGAACGGGACTGCAAAGGGAGCAGTTCTTC	CASSPGAGGTGLQREQFF
TRBV9	.	.	TRBJ1-6	TGTGCCAGCAGCGGATTGGACAGAGCCTATAATTCACCCCTCCACTTT	CASSGLDRAYNSPLHF
TRBV7-2	TRBD1	.	TRBJ2-3	TGTGCCAGCAGCTTAGTGTGGCAGGGGGACACAGATACGCAGTATTTT	CASSLVWQGDTDTQYF
TRBV6-1	TRBD1	.	TRBJ1-4	TGTGCCAGCAGTGCCTTTGCGGACAGGTTAGGGGAAAAACTGTTTTTT	CASSAFADRLGEKLFF
TRBV6-5	.	.	TRBJ1-4	TGTGCCAGCAGCCCCCCGGCGGGTGTCGGTGAAAAACTGTTTTTT	CASSPPAGVGEKLFF
TRBV7-6	.	.	TRBJ1-3	TGTGCCAGCAGCTTAGGCGGGGGGGGGATCGGAAACACCATATATTTT	CASSLGGGGIGNTIYF
TRBV2	TRBD2	once	TRBJ2-7	TGTGCCAGCAGGCGGACTAGCGGGGGGGCCGCTTACGAGCAGTACTTC	CASRRTSGGAAYEQYF
TRBV4-2	TRBD2	.	TRBJ2-5	TGTGCCAGCAGCCAACCCCGGACTAGCCAGGTGACCCAGTACTTC	CASSQPRTSQVTQYF
TRBV4-1	.	.	TRBJ2-2	TGCGCCAGCAGCCAAAGGGTCGGGGGTACCGGGGAGCTGTTTTTT	CASSQRVGGTGELFF
TRBV27	TRBD1	.	TRBJ1-5	TGTGCCAGCAGTTCCCGACAGGGTAGCAATCAGCCCCAGCATTTT	CASSSRQGSNQPQHF
TRBV7-2	.	.	TRBJ2-7	TGTGCCAGCAGCGCGCGGAGGTACGAGCAGTACTTC	CASSARRYEQYF
TRBV7-9	TRBD1	.	TRBJ1-2	TGTGCCAGCAGCACAATACAGGGGGTTGGATTTCGATTTTTC	CASSTIQGVGFRFF
TRBV15	.	.	TRBJ2-7	TGTGCCACCAGCAGAGTGGTGGACACCAACTACGAGCAGTACTTC	CATSRVVDTNYEQYF
TRBV19	TRBD1	few	TRBJ1-1	TGTGCCAGTAGTATAGGGGGACAGGGGGCGGGCACTGAAGCTTTCTTT	CASSIGGQGAGTEAFF
TRBV6-5	.	once	TRBJ2-3	TGTGCCAGCAGTTACTCAGACCCGACTGGAGATACGCAGTATTTT	CASSYSDPTGDTQYF
TRBV7-8	.	.	TRBJ2-1	TGTGCCAGCAGCTTAGCGGAGGGACTTCCCAATGAGCAGTTCTTC	CASSLAEGLPNEQFF
TRBV11-2	TRBD1	once	TRBJ1-3	TGTGCCAGCAGCCCTCTCGCGGGACAGGGAAACACCATATATTTT	CASSPLAGQGNTIYF
TRBV6-5	.	.	TRBJ2-3	TGTGCCAGCAGTTACCGCGGGGATTCGTTTACAGATACGCAGTATTTT	CASSYRGDSFTDTQYF
TRBV2	TRBD2	.	TRBJ2-7	TGTGCCAGCAGTGAAGGGCTAGCGGGGGTCTACGAGCAGTACTTC	CASSEGLAGVYEQYF
TRBV27	TRBD1	.	TRBJ1-5	TGTGCCAGCAGTTTAAGGGGACAGGGGTTAAATCAGCCCCAGCATTTT	CASSLRGQGLNQPQHF
TRBV29-1	TRBD1	.	TRBJ1-2	TGCAGCGTTGAAGTATCGGGGACAGTTAACTATGGCTACACCTTC	CSVEVSGTVNYGYTF
TRBV4-3	TRBD2	.	TRBJ2-2	TGCGCCAGCAGCAGAAGCGGGGGGGTGACCGGGGAGCTGTTTTTT	CASSRSGGVTGELFF
TRBV19	.	.	TRBJ2-2	TGTGCCAGTAGTATAGACAGTCTCGGGGAGCTGTTTTTT	CASSIDSLGELFF
TRBV4-1	.	.	TRBJ1-2	TGCGCCAGCAGGGAGAACTATGGCTACACCTTC	CASRENYGYTF
TRBV6-4	.	once	TRBJ1-2	TGTGCCAGCAGTCCCACCTTGGGGGGATGGTATGGCTACACCTTC	CASSPTLGGWYGYTF
TRBV7-6	TRBD2	.	TRBJ2-3	TGTGCCAGCAGCTTAAGAGCGGGGGGCAGACTTAGCACAGATACGCAGTATTTT	CASSLRAGGRLSTDTQYF
TRBV27	.	.	TRBJ2-5	TGTGCCAGCCGGTCCGGACATCAAGAGACCCAGTACTTC	CASRSGHQETQYF
TRBV7-2	.	.	TRBJ1-1	TGTGCCAGCAGCTTTGTGGGGGGGAACACTGAAGCTTTCTTT	CASSFVGGNTEAFF
TRBV4-2	.	.	TRBJ2-5	TGTGCCAGCAGCCAAGAATACTACCTCCAAGAGACCCAGTACTTC	CASSQEYYLQETQYF
TRBV4-3	.	.	TRBJ2-1	TGCGCCAGCAGCCAACGGGGGTCCTCCTACAATGAGCAGTTCTTC	CASSQRGSSYNEQFF
TRBV7-2	.	.	TRBJ2-5	TGTGCCAGCAGCCTCATAAACGGGGGGCAGGAGACCCAGTACTTC	CASSLINGGQETQYF
TRBV5-4	TRBD2	.	TRBJ2-2	TGTGCCAGCAGCTTGTGGCGCCTAGCGGGGGGAATGACCGGGGAGCTGTTTTTT	CASSLWRLAGGMTGELFF
TRBV6-1	TRBD1	.	TRBJ1-5	TGTGCCAGCAGTCCTCCCGGACAGGGGCTTCAGCCCCAGCATTTT	CASSPPGQGLQPQHF
TRBV29-1	.	.	TRBJ2-7	TGCAGCGTTGTCGGGGACTACGAGCAGTACTTC	CSVVGDYEQYF
TRBV6-5	.	once	TRBJ1-5	TGTGCCAGCAGAGTAGCCCGAGGGATCAATCAGCCCCAGCATTTT	CASRVARGINQPQHF
TRBV5-4	.	.	TRBJ2-7	TGTGCCAGCAGCTTAGGGGACACCTACGAGCAGTACTTC	CASSLGDTYEQYF